Presented here are 7 T cell receptor beta chains from one specimen sequenced in a study of blood T cell repertoires in COVID-19. Assay used: immunoSEQ multiplex PCR; TCRdb lists only in-frame clones, some missing. This table has about 160,000 clones, approximately 88% appearing once. Sequences were obtained from peripheral blood. The source of these receptors is a man aged 60-69 years with acute or convalescent COVID-19.

The rearrangement links TRBV6-2 or TRBV6-3 to TRBJ2-3; D might be TRBD1 (6 bases). Between the trimmed V and J ends, which lost 3 bases and 1 base, there was a span of 11 bases. Germline V gene lookup returns CDR1 MNHEY and CDR2 SVGEGT. The CDR3 is 15 residues long. CDR3 coding DNA: TGTGCCAGCAGTTATCAGGGGATCGGCACAGATACGCAGTATTTT. Its translation: CASSYQGIGTDTQYF.

The CDR3 protein is CASSRGTGGRTDTQYF. DNA of the CDR3: TGTGCCAGCAGCCGGGGGACAGGGGGACGGACAGATACGCAGTATTTT. This chain uses TRBV5-8 with TRBJ2-3, with 11 bases lining up with TRBD1. The CDR3 extends over 16 amino acids. The trim removed 4 bases at V and 3 bases at J, leaving 7 bases unmatched. Germline V gene lookup returns CDR1 SGHTS and CDR2 YDEGEE.

The rearrangement uses TRBV5-6 and TRBJ2-3, with 13 nucleotides matching TRBD2. The CDR3 has 13 amino acids. The V segment lost 4 bases and the J segment 14 bases; nucleotides outside the gene matches: 7. CDR1 and CDR2 from the germline V gene are SGHDT and YYEEEE. CDR3: CASSRLAGGQAYF. The DNA of the CDR3 is TGTGCCAGCAGCCGACTAGCGGGGGGCCAGGCGTATTTT.

The chain carries TRBV6-1 and TRBJ1-1, with a tentative D call TRBD1 (5 bases). With 2 bases removed from V and 1 base from J, the gap between germline ends came to 17 bases. The CDR3 runs to 17 residues. The germline gives CDR1 MNHNS, CDR2 SASEGT. CDR3 bases: TGTGCCAGCAGTGAAATATTGAAGGGGCCGTCGAACACTGAAGCTTTCTTT. This gives the protein CASSEILKGPSNTEAFF.

V usage is TRBV27 and J usage is TRBJ1-3; TRBD1 aligns across 7 bases. The CDR3 loop spans 15 amino acids. Germline trimming cut 8 bases from V and 0 bases from J; bases unmatched to any gene: 7. CDR1 MNHEY and CDR2 SMNVEV come from the germline V gene (reference sequence). The CDR3 spells CASPTGSHSGNTIYF. The CDR3 DNA is TGTGCCAGCCCGACAGGGTCACACTCTGGAAACACCATATATTTT.

J is TRBJ2-4 and V is TRBV7-8; TRBD1 matches 7 bases. The CDR3 runs 15 residues. The V segment lost 4 bases and the J segment 5 bases; nucleotides outside the gene matches: 8. Germline CDR1 reads SGHVS; CDR2 reads FQNEAQ. Written as DNA, the CDR3 is TGTGCCAGCAGCTCAAATAGGGGGCGGGAAAACATTCAGTACTTC. It codes for CASSSNRGRENIQYF.

The chain recombines TRBV21-1 with TRBJ1-1; TRBD1, the table's D call, was not compared with the DNA. TRBV21-1 is noted as a pseudogene. CDR3 length: 10 amino acids. The CDR3 bases are TGTGCCACCCAACAGCCCGAAGCTTTCTTT. Amino acids: CATQQPEAFF.